This T cell receptor (beta chain) was identified during a study of T cells in narcolepsy. Turning to the study itself: Healthy controls were enrolled alongside patients with narcolepsy type 1 or type 2. Study-wide findings and caveats: Some memory CD4+ repertoires had no autoreactive clone sequences. Comparing one patient's CSF and blood CD4+ clonotypes highlighted HCRT- and TRIB2-specific autoreactive clonotypes. Healthy controls reportedly lacked the autoreactive clonotypes serially found in patients' blood.

Comments on this clone: What it binds is not known.

Profiled with immunoSEQ multiplex PCR; TCRdb holds only in-frame clones, not every one. Of some 20,000 clones listed, around 86% are singletons. Looked up from germline, CDR1 is SGHRS and CDR2 is YFSETQ. CDR3 size: 15 residues. After removal of 4 bases from V and 0 bases from J, the junction contained 6 bases not matched to a gene. The sequencing input was memory (CD45RA-) CD4+ T cells from blood. The gene calls are TRBV5-1 and TRBJ1-1; TRBD1 matches at 7 bases. The TCR originated in a human donor in good health. The CDR3 here is CASSRQGGLNTEAFF. The DNA for the CDR3 is TGCGCCAGCAGCAGACAAGGGGGCCTGAACACTGAAGCTTTCTTT.